A selection of T cell receptor beta chains follows, all from one sample in a study of blood T cell repertoires in COVID-19. Repertoires were generated with immunoSEQ multiplex PCR, while TCRdb's copy carries only in-frame clones and drops some. The data contain 150,000 to 200,000 clones, approximately 80% of them seen just once; the ten biggest clones take up roughly 5.6%. The material sequenced was PBMCs or T cells enriched from blood (not recorded which). All receptors come from a man between 70 and 80 years old who had been exposed to COVID-19. The CDR3 runs from the conserved cysteine through the conserved F or W. D genes are given only for firm matches. The listing skips clone size in some rows; elsewhere it reads once, few, many or a size class.

TRBV18	14	TRBJ2-3	NA	NA	CASSLTLGADTQYF	TGTGCCAGCTCCCTCACTTTGGGAGCCGATACGCAGTATTTT
TRBV5-1	16	TRBJ2-1	TRBD2	NA	CASSSGGVAGTGEQFF	TGCGCCAGCAGCTCCGGAGGAGTAGCGGGGACGGGTGAGCAGTTCTTC
TRBV7-2	14	TRBJ2-5	TRBD1	NA	CASSGTGGVETQYF	TGTGCCAGCAGCGGGACAGGCGGGGTAGAGACCCAGTACTTC
TRBV6-5	15	TRBJ1-6	NA	few	CASSIRQGSNSPLHF	TGTGCCAGCAGTATCCGTCAGGGGTCCAATTCACCCCTCCACTTT
TRBV2	15	TRBJ2-2	NA	NA	CASSHPVASRGELFF	TGTGCCAGCAGTCACCCGGTGGCTAGCCGAGGGGAGCTGTTTTTT
TRBV7-9	16	TRBJ2-2	TRBD2	once	CASSSGLAGATGELFF	TGTGCCAGCAGCTCCGGACTAGCGGGAGCGACCGGGGAGCTGTTTTTT
TRBV30	16	TRBJ2-3	TRBD2	NA	CACTSGGGAAGDTQYF	TGTGCCTGTACTTCCGGCGGGGGGGCTGCCGGAGATACGCAGTATTTT
TRBV5-1	15	TRBJ1-5	NA	NA	CASEASIYSNQPQHF	TGCGCCAGCGAAGCAAGCATATATAGCAATCAGCCCCAGCATTTT
TRBV4-3	15	TRBJ2-7	TRBD1	few	CASSQDGTGSDEQYF	TGCGCCAGCAGCCAGGATGGGACAGGGTCGGACGAGCAGTACTTC
TRBV19	15	TRBJ1-5	NA	few	CASRGRGQGNQPQHF	TGTGCCAGTAGGGGGAGGGGCCAAGGTAATCAGCCCCAGCATTTT
TRBV5-1	17	TRBJ2-1	TRBD2	NA	CASSLTSGVGSYNEQFF	TGCGCCAGCAGCCTGACTAGCGGGGTGGGCTCCTACAATGAGCAGTTCTTC
TRBV20-1	11	TRBJ2-7	NA	NA	CSVPDRYEQYF	TGCAGTGTTCCTGACAGATACGAGCAGTACTTC
TRBV28	14	TRBJ2-7	NA	NA	CASSLLAESYEQYF	TGTGCCAGCAGTTTATTAGCTGAGAGCTACGAGCAGTACTTC
TRBV6-5	14	TRBJ2-3	TRBD2	NA	CASSRRGGLDTQYF	TGTGCCAGCTCCCGCCGGGGGGGTTTGGATACGCAGTATTTT
TRBV9	16	TRBJ1-2	TRBD1	NA	CASSEGQGFSYYGYTF	TGTGCCAGCAGCGAGGGACAGGGTTTCTCGTATTATGGCTACACCTTC
TRBV3-1/TRBV3-2	16	TRBJ2-1	TRBD2	NA	CASSLLTGTTIHEQFF	TGTGCCAGCAGCCTTTTAACCGGGACTACAATCCATGAGCAGTTCTTC
TRBV19	14	TRBJ1-1	NA	NA	CASSIDRWATEAFF	TGTGCCAGTAGTATAGATCGGTGGGCCACTGAAGCTTTCTTT
TRBV3-1/TRBV3-2	15	TRBJ2-2	NA	NA	CASSQFSVNTGELFF	TGTGCCAGCAGCCAATTTTCGGTGAACACCGGGGAGCTGTTTTTT
TRBV10-3	15	TRBJ1-3	NA	NA	CAISETGDSGNTIYF	TGTGCCATCAGTGAGACCGGGGACTCTGGAAACACCATATATTTT
TRBV11-2	14	TRBJ2-7	NA	NA	CASSLVGGANEQYF	TGTGCCAGCAGCTTAGTTGGAGGGGCCAACGAGCAGTACTTC
TRBV18	14	TRBJ2-7	TRBD1	NA	CASSPSTGFDEQYF	TGTGCCAGCTCACCGTCGACAGGGTTCGACGAGCAGTACTTC
TRBV27	11	TRBJ2-7	NA	once	CASSQSYEQYF	TGTGCCAGCAGTCAGTCCTACGAGCAGTACTTC
TRBV7-3	15	TRBJ1-2	TRBD1	NA	CASSPGTGISYGYTF	TGTGCCAGCAGTCCGGGGACAGGGATATCATATGGCTACACCTTC
TRBV6-2/TRBV6-3	14	TRBJ2-5	NA	NA	CASSYSRGRATQYF	TGTGCCAGCAGTTACTCTAGGGGTCGGGCGACCCAGTACTTC
TRBV4-3	15	TRBJ1-1	NA	few	CASSPHTNMNTEAFF	TGCGCCAGCAGCCCACACACTAACATGAACACTGAAGCTTTCTTT
TRBV20-1	14	TRBJ1-5	NA	few	CSASSGQFNQPQHF	TGCAGTGCTAGTTCCGGACAGTTTAATCAGCCCCAGCATTTT
TRBV7-2	13	TRBJ1-5	NA	few	CASSPNSDQPQHF	TGTGCCAGCAGCCCGAACAGTGATCAGCCCCAGCATTTT
TRBV6-5	14	TRBJ2-5	TRBD2	NA	CASSLGTTQGTQYF	TGTGCCAGCAGTTTGGGGACTACCCAGGGGACCCAGTACTTC
TRBV25-1	12	TRBJ1-1	NA	NA	CASSEYLGEAFF	TGTGCCAGCAGTGAATATCTAGGTGAAGCTTTCTTT
TRBV9	18	TRBJ2-6	NA	NA	CASSVSAGVLAGANVLTF	TGTGCCAGCAGCGTATCAGCCGGGGTTCTAGCTGGGGCCAACGTCCTGACTTTC
TRBV5-1	15	TRBJ1-5	NA	NA	CASSLDPGEGQPQHF	TGCGCCAGCAGCTTGGATCCGGGGGAGGGTCAGCCCCAGCATTTT
TRBV19	14	TRBJ1-1	TRBD1	few	CASSAPGQGAEAFF	TGTGCCAGTAGTGCTCCGGGACAGGGGGCTGAAGCTTTCTTT
TRBV27	14	TRBJ2-7	NA	NA	CASSSHPSSYEQYF	TGTGCCAGCAGTTCCCACCCGAGCTCCTACGAGCAGTACTTC
TRBV7-2	14	TRBJ1-1	NA	NA	CASSSGVWDTEAFF	TGTGCCAGCAGCTCCGGGGTCTGGGACACTGAAGCTTTCTTT
TRBV6-5	13	TRBJ2-7	NA	NA	CASSFEGAYEQYF	TGTGCCAGCAGTTTCGAGGGCGCCTACGAGCAGTACTTC
TRBV15	17	TRBJ2-1	TRBD2	NA	CATSRGLEAGVSSEQFF	TGTGCCACCAGCAGAGGTCTTGAGGCGGGAGTATCTAGTGAGCAGTTCTTC
TRBV7-2	15	TRBJ2-1	TRBD2	NA	CASSLVAGENNEQFF	TGTGCCAGCAGCTTAGTGGCGGGAGAGAACAATGAGCAGTTCTTC
TRBV27	14	TRBJ1-6	NA	NA	CASSPRGTNSPLHF	TGTGCCAGCAGTCCCAGGGGCACTAATTCACCCCTCCACTTT
TRBV3-1/TRBV3-2	11	TRBJ1-1	NA	NA	CASSRGTEAFF	TGTGCCAGCAGCCGAGGCACTGAAGCTTTCTTT
TRBV27	13	TRBJ2-7	TRBD1	NA	CATSGTGVWEQYF	TGTGCCACCTCCGGGACAGGGGTGTGGGAGCAGTACTTC
TRBV9	15	TRBJ1-1	NA	NA	CASSADGGWDTEAFF	TGTGCCAGCAGCGCGGATGGGGGGTGGGACACTGAAGCTTTCTTT
TRBV19	17	TRBJ2-7	NA	NA	CASSTAGGQHGRYEQYF	TGTGCCAGTAGTACCGCCGGAGGCCAACATGGTCGCTACGAGCAGTACTTC
TRBV25-1	16	TRBJ2-1	NA	NA	CASSGRQTRRYNEQFF	TGTGCCAGCAGTGGACGACAAACAAGAAGGTACAATGAGCAGTTCTTC
TRBV19	14	TRBJ2-1	TRBD2	NA	CATRDSGGPNEQFF	TGTGCCACCAGAGATAGCGGGGGGCCCAATGAGCAGTTCTTC
TRBV25-1	14	TRBJ2-2	TRBD1	NA	CASGQGWGTGELFF	TGTGCCAGCGGACAGGGGTGGGGGACCGGGGAGCTGTTTTTT
TRBV7-9	15	TRBJ1-4	NA	NA	CASRGTGPANEKLFF	TGTGCCAGCAGGGGAACAGGGCCGGCTAATGAAAAACTGTTTTTT
TRBV28	12	TRBJ1-2	NA	NA	CASSFYERGYTF	TGTGCCAGCAGTTTCTACGAGAGGGGCTACACCTTC
TRBV2	12	TRBJ1-1	NA	NA	CATRTGNTEAFF	TGTGCCACCAGGACGGGGAACACTGAAGCTTTCTTT
TRBV4-1	14	TRBJ1-3	NA	once	CASSLLEAGNTIYF	TGCGCCAGCAGCCTACTTGAGGCCGGAAACACCATATATTTT
TRBV3-1/TRBV3-2	17	TRBJ2-3	NA	NA	CASSASTQGGSTDTQYF	TGTGCCAGCAGCGCTTCAACCCAAGGCGGGAGCACAGATACGCAGTATTTT
TRBV7-2	15	TRBJ1-6	TRBD1	NA	CASSLTGGVDSPLHF	TGTGCCAGCAGCCTGACAGGGGGGGTAGATTCACCCCTCCACTTT
TRBV2	12	TRBJ2-1	NA	NA	CASSEGQGEQFF	TGTGCCAGCAGTGAGGGGCAGGGCGAGCAGTTCTTC
TRBV30	13	TRBJ1-1	NA	NA	CAWSVDPGTEAFF	TGTGCCTGGAGTGTAGACCCGGGGACTGAAGCTTTCTTT
TRBV30	12	TRBJ1-3	NA	once	CAWRSSGNTIYF	TGTGCCTGGAGGAGCTCTGGAAACACCATATATTTT
TRBV6-1	12	TRBJ1-2	TRBD1	NA	CASTQGAGGYTF	TGTGCCAGCACCCAGGGGGCGGGTGGCTACACCTTC
TRBV5-1	14	TRBJ1-6	NA	NA	CASSSGEWGSPLHF	TGCGCCAGCAGCTCGGGGGAGTGGGGTTCACCCCTCCACTTT
TRBV7-2	13	TRBJ1-1	NA	NA	CASSFKFSSEAFF	TGTGCCAGCAGCTTTAAATTCTCCTCTGAAGCTTTCTTT
TRBV19	14	TRBJ1-1	TRBD1	NA	CASTPRGLNTEAFF	TGTGCCAGTACCCCTAGGGGGCTGAACACTGAAGCTTTCTTT
TRBV12-3/TRBV12-4	13	TRBJ1-1	TRBD1	NA	CASTQGPNTEAFF	TGTGCCAGCACACAGGGGCCGAACACTGAAGCTTTCTTT